This T cell receptor (beta chain) derives from a study of blood T cell repertoires in COVID-19. Study overall: Samples of COVID-19 (acute and convalescent) were obtained from the United States, Italy and Spain. PBMCs, B-cell-depleted T cells, or T cells provided the cDNA or gDNA that made up the material.

The germline gives CDR1 MDHEN, CDR2 SYDVKM. CDR3 length: 13 residues. V lost 3 bases and J 13 bases, leaving 15 bases between the germline ends. In the source study's methods: Nucleated cell counts were estimated from reference gene primer amplification. Some clones are missing from TCRdb's copy, which holds only in-frame ones; the method was immunoSEQ multiplex PCR. Clone size and the V and J calls come from that table; the DNA yielded D and trimming. The data contain about 150,000 clones, 83% of them singletons. Sequencing was performed on peripheral blood. This TCR was sampled from a woman older than 75 with acute or convalescent COVID-19. The chain has TRBV28 and TRBJ1-4; no clear D gene. The chain's CDR3 is CASSFSEPLRLFF. The CDR3 DNA is TGTGCCAGCAGTTTTAGTGAACCTCTGAGACTGTTTTTT.